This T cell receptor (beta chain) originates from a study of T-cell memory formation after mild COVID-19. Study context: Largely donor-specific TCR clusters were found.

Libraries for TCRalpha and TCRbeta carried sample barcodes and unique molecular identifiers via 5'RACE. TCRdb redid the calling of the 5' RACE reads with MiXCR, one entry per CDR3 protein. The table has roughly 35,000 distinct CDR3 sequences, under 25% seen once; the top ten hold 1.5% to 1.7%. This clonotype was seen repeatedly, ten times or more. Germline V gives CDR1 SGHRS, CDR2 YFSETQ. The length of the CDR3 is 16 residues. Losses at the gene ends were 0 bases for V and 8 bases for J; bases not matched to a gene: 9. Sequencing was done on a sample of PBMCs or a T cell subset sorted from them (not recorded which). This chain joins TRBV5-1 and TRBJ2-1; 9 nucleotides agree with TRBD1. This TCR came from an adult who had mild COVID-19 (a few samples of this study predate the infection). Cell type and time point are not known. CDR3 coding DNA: TGCGCCAGCAGCTTGGAAGGGACAGGGATATGGGATGAGCAGTTCTTC. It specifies CASSLEGTGIWDEQFF. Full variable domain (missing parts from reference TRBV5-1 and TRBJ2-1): KAGVTQTPRYLIKTRGQQVTLSCSPISGHRSVSWYQQTPGQGLQFLFEYFSETQRNKGNFPGRFSGRQFSNSRSEMNVSTLELGDSALYLCASSLEGTGIWDEQFFGPGTRLTVL.